What follows describes a single TCR beta chain. Antigen: not known. The CDR3 runs 14 residues. The J segment lost 2 bases and the V segment lost 7 bases, leaving 6 bases of the junction unmatched. Germline V CDR1 and CDR2: WSHSY, SAAADI. The protocol was immunoSEQ multiplex PCR, while the TCRdb copy is restricted to in-frame clones and leaves out a portion. The data hold about 84,000 clones, with about 82% observed a single time. This sample stems from a study of cytotoxic CD8 clonotypes in ibrutinib-treated CLL. About the study: Investigators reported roughly 24 partial and 2 complete responses; after median around 63 months, approximately 15 patients remained remitted and 12 progressed. Each sample contained, on average, almost 260,000 productive templates and tens of thousands of productive rearrangements.

Points from the study as a whole: Whereas clonality rose at ibrutinib response, it declined toward baseline at progression. Researchers report that baseline clonality outpaced age-matched healthy donors and tracked circulating CD8+ T-cell counts.

Specimen: PBMCs, collected before ibrutinib treatment. V is TRBV10-2 and J is TRBJ2-3, with TRBD1 matching over 7 bases. The clonotype originates from a human donor with chronic lymphocytic leukemia. CDR3 region: CASNSGQYTDTQYF. In DNA form, the CDR3 reads TGCGCCAGCAACTCGGGACAGTACACAGATACGCAGTATTTT.